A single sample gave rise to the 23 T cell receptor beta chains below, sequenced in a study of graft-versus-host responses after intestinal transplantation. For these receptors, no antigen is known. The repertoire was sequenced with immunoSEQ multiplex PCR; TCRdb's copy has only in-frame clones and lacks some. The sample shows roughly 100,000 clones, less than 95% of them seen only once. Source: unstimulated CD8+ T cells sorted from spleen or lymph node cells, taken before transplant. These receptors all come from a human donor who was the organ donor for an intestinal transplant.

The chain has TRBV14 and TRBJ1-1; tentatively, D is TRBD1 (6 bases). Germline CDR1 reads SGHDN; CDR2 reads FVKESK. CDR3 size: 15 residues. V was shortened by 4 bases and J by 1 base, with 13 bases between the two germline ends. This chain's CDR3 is CASSPAGVGNTEAFF. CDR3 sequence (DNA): TGTGCCAGCAGCCCTGCAGGGGTTGGGAACACTGAAGCTTTCTTT.

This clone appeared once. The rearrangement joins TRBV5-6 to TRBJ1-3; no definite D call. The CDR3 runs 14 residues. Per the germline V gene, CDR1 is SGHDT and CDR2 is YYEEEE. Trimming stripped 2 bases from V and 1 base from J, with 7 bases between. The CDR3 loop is CASSFPRSGNTIYF. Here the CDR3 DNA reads TGTGCCAGCAGCTTTCCCAGGTCTGGAAACACCATATATTTT.

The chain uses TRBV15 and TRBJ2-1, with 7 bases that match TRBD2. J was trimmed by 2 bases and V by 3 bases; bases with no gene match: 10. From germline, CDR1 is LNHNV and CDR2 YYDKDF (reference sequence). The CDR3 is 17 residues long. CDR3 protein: CATSSSQGTTPYNEQFF. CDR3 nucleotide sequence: TGTGCCACCAGCAGCTCCCAAGGGACTACCCCCTACAATGAGCAGTTCTTC.

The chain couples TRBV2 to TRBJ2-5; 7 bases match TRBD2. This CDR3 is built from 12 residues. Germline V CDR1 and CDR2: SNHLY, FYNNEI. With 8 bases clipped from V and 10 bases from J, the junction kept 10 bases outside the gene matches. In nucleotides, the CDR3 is TGTGCCAGCTGGGGAGGGGTGGGGAACCAGTACTTC. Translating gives CASWGGVGNQYF.

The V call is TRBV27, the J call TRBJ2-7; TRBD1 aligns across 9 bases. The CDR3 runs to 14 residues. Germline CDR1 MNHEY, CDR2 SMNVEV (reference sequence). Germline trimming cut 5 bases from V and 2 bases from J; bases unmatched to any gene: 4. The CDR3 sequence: CASSLQGATYEQYF. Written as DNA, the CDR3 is TGTGCCAGCAGTCTACAGGGGGCCACCTACGAGCAGTACTTC.

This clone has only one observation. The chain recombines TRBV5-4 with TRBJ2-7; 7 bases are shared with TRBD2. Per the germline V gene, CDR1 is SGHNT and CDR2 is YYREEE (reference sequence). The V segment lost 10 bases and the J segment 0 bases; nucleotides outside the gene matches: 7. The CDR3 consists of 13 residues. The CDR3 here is CAVGGDDSYEQYF. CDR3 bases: TGTGCCGTTGGGGGGGACGACTCCTACGAGCAGTACTTC.

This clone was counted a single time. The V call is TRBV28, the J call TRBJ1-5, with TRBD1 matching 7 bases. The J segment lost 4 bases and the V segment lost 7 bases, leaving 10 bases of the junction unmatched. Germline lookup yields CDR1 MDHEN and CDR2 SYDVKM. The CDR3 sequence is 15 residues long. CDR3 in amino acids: CASIDAGQLNQPQHF. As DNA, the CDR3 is TGTGCCAGCATAGATGCGGGACAGCTTAATCAGCCCCAGCATTTT.

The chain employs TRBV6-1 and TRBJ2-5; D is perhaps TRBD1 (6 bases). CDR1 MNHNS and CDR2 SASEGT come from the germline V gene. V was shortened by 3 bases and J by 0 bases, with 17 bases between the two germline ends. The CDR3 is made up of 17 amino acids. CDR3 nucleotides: TGTGCCAGCAGTGATGATCGGGACACCCAGAACCAAGAGACCCAGTACTTC. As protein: CASSDDRDTQNQETQYF.

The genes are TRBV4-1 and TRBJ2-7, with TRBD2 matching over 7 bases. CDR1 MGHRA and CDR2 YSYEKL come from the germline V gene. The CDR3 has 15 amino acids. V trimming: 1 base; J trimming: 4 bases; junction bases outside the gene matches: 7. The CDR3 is CASSQGEGIGYEQYF. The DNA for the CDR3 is TGCGCCAGCAGCCAAGGGGAGGGAATAGGTTACGAGCAGTACTTC.

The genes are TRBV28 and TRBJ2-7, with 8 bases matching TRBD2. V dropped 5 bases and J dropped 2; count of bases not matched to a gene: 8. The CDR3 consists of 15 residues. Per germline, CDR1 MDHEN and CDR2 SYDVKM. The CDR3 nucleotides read TGTGCCAGCAGTCCGGGCCGGGAGGGCCCCTACGAGCAGTACTTC. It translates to CASSPGREGPYEQYF.

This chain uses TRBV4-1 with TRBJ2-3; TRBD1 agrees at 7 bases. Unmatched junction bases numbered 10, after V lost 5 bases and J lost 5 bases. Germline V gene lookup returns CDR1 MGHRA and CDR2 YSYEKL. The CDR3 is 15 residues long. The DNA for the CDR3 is TGCGCCAGCAGCATCCGACAGGGTCCCGGAGATACGCAGTATTTT. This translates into CASSIRQGPGDTQYF.

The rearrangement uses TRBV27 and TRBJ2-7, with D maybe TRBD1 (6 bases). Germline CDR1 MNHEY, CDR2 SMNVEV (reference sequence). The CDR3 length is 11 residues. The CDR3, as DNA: TGTGCTATGCTGGGGGCCGGCGAGCAGTACTTC. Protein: CAMLGAGEQYF.

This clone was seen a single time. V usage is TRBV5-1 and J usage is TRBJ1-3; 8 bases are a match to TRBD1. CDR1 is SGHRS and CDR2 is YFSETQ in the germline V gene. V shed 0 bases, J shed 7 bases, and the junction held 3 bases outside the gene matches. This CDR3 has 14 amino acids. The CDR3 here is CASSLGQGRNTIYF. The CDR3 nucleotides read TGCGCCAGCAGCTTGGGACAGGGGCGGAACACCATATATTTT. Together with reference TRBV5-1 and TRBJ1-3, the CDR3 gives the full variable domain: KAGVTQTPRYLIKTRGQQVTLSCSPISGHRSVSWYQQTPGQGLQFLFEYFSETQRNKGNFPGRFSGRQFSNSRSEMNVSTLELGDSALYLCASSLGQGRNTIYFGEGSWLTVV.

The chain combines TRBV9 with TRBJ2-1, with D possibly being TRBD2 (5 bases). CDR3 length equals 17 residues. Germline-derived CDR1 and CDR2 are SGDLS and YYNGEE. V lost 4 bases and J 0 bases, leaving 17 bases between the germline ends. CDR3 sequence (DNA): TGTGCCAGCAGCCTCTCTGGGCGGGTAAGCTCCTACAATGAGCAGTTCTTC. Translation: CASSLSGRVSSYNEQFF.

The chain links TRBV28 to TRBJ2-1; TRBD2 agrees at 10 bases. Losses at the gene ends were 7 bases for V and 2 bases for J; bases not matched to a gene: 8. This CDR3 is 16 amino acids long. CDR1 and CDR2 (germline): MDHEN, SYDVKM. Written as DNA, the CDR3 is TGTGCCAGCAACAAAATACTAGCGGGAACCTACAATGAGCAGTTCTTC. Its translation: CASNKILAGTYNEQFF. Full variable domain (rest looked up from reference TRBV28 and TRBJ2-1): DVKVTQSSRYLVKRTGEKVFLECVQDMDHENMFWYRQDPGLGLRLIYFSYDVKMKEKGDIPEGYSVSREKKERFSLILESASTNQTSMYLCASNKILAGTYNEQFFGPGTRLTVL.

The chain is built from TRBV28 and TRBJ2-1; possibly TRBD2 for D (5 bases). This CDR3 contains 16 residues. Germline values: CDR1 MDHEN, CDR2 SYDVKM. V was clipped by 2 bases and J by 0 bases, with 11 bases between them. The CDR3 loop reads CASSLTGKLSYNEQFF. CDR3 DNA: TGTGCCAGCAGTTTAACCGGGAAACTCTCCTACAATGAGCAGTTCTTC.

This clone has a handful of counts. This CDR3 is CASSGHSYNSPLHF. DNA of the CDR3: TGTGCCAGCAGTGGACACTCCTATAATTCACCCCTCCACTTT. The J gene is TRBJ1-6, the V gene TRBV2; D gene uncertain. This CDR3 has 14 residues. From germline, CDR1 is SNHLY and CDR2 FYNNEI. Trimming shortened V by 4 bases and J by 0 bases, and 4 bases separated the two germline ends.

CDR3 loop: CASSSWDRANTEAFF. CDR3 in DNA: TGTGCCAGCAGCTCTTGGGACAGGGCGAACACTGAAGCTTTCTTT. The chain carries TRBV13 and TRBJ1-1; 9 bases align to TRBD1. The germline V gene has CDR1 PRHDT and CDR2 FYEKMQ (reference sequence). This CDR3 is built from 15 residues. J was trimmed by 1 base and V by 4 bases; bases with no gene match: 4.

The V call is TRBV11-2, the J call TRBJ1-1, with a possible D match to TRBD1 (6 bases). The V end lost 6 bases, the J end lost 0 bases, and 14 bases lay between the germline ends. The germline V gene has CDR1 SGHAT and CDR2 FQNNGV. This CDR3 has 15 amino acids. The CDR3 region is CASSSNGQLNTEAFF. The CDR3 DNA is TGTGCCAGCAGTTCGAATGGACAGTTGAACACTGAAGCTTTCTTT.

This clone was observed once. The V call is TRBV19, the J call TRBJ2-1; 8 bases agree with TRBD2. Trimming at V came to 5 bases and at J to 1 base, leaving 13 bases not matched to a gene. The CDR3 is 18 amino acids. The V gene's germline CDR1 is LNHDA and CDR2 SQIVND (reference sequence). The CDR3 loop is CASSFGVSGITSYNEQFF. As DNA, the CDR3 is TGTGCCAGTAGTTTTGGGGTTAGCGGGATTACTTCCTACAATGAGCAGTTCTTC.

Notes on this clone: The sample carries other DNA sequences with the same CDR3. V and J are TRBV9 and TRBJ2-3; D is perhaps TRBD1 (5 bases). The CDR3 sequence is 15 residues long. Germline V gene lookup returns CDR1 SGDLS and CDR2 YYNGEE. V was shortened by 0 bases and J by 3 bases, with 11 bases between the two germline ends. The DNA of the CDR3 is TGTGCCAGCAGCGTAGACACAGGTGGAACAGATACGCAGTATTTT. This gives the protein CASSVDTGGTDTQYF.

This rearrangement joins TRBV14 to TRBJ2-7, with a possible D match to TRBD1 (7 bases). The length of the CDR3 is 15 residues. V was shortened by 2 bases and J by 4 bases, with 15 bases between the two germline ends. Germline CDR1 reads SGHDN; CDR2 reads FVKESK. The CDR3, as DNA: TGTGCCAGCAGCCAACACCCCAGGGGGGTTTACGAGCAGTACTTC. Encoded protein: CASSQHPRGVYEQYF.

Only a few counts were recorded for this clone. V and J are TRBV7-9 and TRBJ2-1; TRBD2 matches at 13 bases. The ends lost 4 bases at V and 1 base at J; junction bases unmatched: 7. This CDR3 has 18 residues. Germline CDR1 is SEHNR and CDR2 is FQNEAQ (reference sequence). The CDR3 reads CASSYRTSGSRSYNEQFF. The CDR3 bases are TGTGCCAGCAGCTACAGGACTAGCGGGAGCCGGTCCTACAATGAGCAGTTCTTC.